These T cell receptor beta chains were read from a single sample in a study of cytomegalovirus exposure and HLA in healthy donors. Measured with immunoSEQ multiplex PCR; TCRdb has only the in-frame clones, and not every one. The sample has more than 85,000 clones; approximately 76% are singletons. Sequencing was done on a sample of PBMCs. The receptors were sampled from a woman between 50 and 59 years old in good health and CMV-seropositive. Each CDR3 is given with its conserved first and last residue. Each record gives: J gene, clone size, V gene, CDR3 length, D gene, CDR3 DNA, CDR3 protein. A D gene is named only where the DNA matches it firmly. Clone size is not always given. Where it is, it says once, few, many or a class for expanded clones.

J: TRBJ2-1
size: .
V: TRBV4-1
length: 13
D: TRBD2
DNA: TGCGCCAGCAGCCAAGGGTCGCGGGAGGGGCAGTTCTTC
CDR3: CASSQGSREGQFF

J: TRBJ2-3
size: .
V: TRBV5-1
length: 14
D: .
DNA: TGCGCCAGCAGCTTCGCGGGGCCCACAGATACGCAGTATTTT
CDR3: CASSFAGPTDTQYF

J: TRBJ2-3
size: .
V: TRBV29-1
length: 14
D: TRBD2
DNA: TGCAGCGTGTCGTTAGCGGGGGGAACAGATACGCAGTATTTT
CDR3: CSVSLAGGTDTQYF

J: TRBJ1-5
size: .
V: TRBV7-9
length: 15
D: TRBD1
DNA: TGTTCCAGCAGCCTCCAGGGGGGTAGGAATCAGCCCCAGCATTTT
CDR3: CSSSLQGGRNQPQHF

J: TRBJ2-3
size: .
V: TRBV7-3
length: 16
D: TRBD2
DNA: TGTGCCAGCAGCTCGGGACTAGCGGGAGTCGCAGATACGCAGTATTTT
CDR3: CASSSGLAGVADTQYF

J: TRBJ2-5
size: .
V: TRBV2
length: 16
D: TRBD2
DNA: TGTGCCAGCAGTGAAGCAGGACTAGCGCCAAAAGGAACCCAGTACTTC
CDR3: CASSEAGLAPKGTQYF

J: TRBJ2-3
size: .
V: TRBV27
length: 16
D: TRBD2
DNA: TGTGCCAGCAGTACCCGGGGGGGACCTCGATCAGATACGCAGTATTTT
CDR3: CASSTRGGPRSDTQYF

J: TRBJ1-2
size: .
V: TRBV6-6
length: 14
D: TRBD1
DNA: TGTGCCAGCAGTTACTCCTTCACAGGGGATGGCTACACCTTC
CDR3: CASSYSFTGDGYTF

J: TRBJ1-6
size: .
V: TRBV10-3
length: 13
D: .
DNA: TGTGCCATCAGTGAGGGCAGTCCTTCACCCCTCCACTTT
CDR3: CAISEGSPSPLHF

J: TRBJ2-3
size: .
V: TRBV2
length: 12
D: .
DNA: TGTGCCAGCAGTGAAACGGGGGATACGCAGTATTTT
CDR3: CASSETGDTQYF

J: TRBJ2-5
size: .
V: TRBV7-3
length: 15
D: .
DNA: TGTGCCAGCAGCACTACGGCCAGGGCAGGCGAGACCCAGTACTTC
CDR3: CASSTTARAGETQYF

J: TRBJ2-7
size: .
V: TRBV10-3
length: 13
D: TRBD2
DNA: TGTGCCATCAAAAGCGGGATCATCTACGAGCAGTACTTC
CDR3: CAIKSGIIYEQYF

J: TRBJ2-3
size: few
V: TRBV29-1
length: 13
D: .
DNA: TGCAGCGTTGATTATCGGGGCACAGATACGCAGTATTTT
CDR3: CSVDYRGTDTQYF

J: TRBJ1-1
size: .
V: TRBV2
length: 12
D: .
DNA: TGTGCCAGCAGTGGAGGCTGGAAGGAATCGTTCTTT
CDR3: CASSGGWKESFF

J: TRBJ1-1
size: few
V: TRBV25-1
length: 17
D: TRBD1
DNA: TGTGCCAGCAGTGAATATCTTCCGGGACAGGTTAACACTGAAGCTTTCTTT
CDR3: CASSEYLPGQVNTEAFF

J: TRBJ1-5
size: .
V: TRBV5-1
length: 14
D: .
DNA: TGCGCCAGCAGCGCGACGGGGGGCAATCAGCCCCAGCATTTT
CDR3: CASSATGGNQPQHF

J: TRBJ2-5
size: .
V: TRBV12-5
length: 14
D: .
DNA: TGTGCTAGTGGTTCAACACAGGGATTGGAGACCCAGTACTTC
CDR3: CASGSTQGLETQYF

J: TRBJ2-7
size: .
V: TRBV21-1
length: 14
D: .
DNA: TGTGCCAGCAGCAAAGAGGGACTAGCGGGCGAGCAGTACTTC
CDR3: CASSKEGLAGEQYF